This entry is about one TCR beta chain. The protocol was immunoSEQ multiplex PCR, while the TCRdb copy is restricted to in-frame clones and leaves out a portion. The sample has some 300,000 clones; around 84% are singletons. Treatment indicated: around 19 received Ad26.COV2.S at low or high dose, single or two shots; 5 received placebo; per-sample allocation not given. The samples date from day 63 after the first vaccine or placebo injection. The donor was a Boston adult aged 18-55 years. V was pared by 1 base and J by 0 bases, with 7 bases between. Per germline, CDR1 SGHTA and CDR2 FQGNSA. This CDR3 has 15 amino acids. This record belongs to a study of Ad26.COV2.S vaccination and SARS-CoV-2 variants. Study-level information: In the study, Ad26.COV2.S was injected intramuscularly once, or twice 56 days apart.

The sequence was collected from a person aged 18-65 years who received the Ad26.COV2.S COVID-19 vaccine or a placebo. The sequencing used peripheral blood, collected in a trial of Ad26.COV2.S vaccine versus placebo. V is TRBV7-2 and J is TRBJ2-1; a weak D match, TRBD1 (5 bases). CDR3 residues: CASSLVDSSYNEQFF. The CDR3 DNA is TGTGCCAGCAGCTTAGTAGACAGCTCCTACAATGAGCAGTTCTTC.